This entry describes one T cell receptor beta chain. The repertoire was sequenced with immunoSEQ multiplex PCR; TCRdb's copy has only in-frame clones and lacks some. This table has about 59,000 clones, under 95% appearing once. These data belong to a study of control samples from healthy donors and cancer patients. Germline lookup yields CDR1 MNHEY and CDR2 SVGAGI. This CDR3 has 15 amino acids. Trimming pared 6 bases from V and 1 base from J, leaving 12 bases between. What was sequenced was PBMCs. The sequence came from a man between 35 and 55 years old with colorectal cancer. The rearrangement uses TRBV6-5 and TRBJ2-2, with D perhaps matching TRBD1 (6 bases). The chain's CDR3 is CASRMDSMNTGELFF. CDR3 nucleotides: TGTGCCAGCAGGATGGACAGTATGAACACCGGGGAGCTGTTTTTT.